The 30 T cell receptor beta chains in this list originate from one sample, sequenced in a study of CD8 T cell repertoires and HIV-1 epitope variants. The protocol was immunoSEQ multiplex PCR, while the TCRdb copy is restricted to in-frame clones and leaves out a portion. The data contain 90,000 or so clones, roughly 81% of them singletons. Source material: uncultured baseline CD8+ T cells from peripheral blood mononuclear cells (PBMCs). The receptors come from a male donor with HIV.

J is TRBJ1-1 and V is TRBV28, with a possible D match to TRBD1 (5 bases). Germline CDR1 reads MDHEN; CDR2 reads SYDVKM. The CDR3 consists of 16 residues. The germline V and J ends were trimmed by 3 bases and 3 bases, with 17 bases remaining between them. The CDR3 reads CASSFGAAPGDTEAFF. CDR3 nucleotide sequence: TGTGCCAGCAGTTTTGGGGCAGCACCTGGGGACACTGAAGCTTTCTTT. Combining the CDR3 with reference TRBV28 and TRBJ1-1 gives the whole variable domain DVKVTQSSRYLVKRTGEKVFLECVQDMDHENMFWYRQDPGLGLRLIYFSYDVKMKEKGDIPEGYSVSREKKERFSLILESASTNQTSMYLCASSFGAAPGDTEAFFGQGTRLTVV.

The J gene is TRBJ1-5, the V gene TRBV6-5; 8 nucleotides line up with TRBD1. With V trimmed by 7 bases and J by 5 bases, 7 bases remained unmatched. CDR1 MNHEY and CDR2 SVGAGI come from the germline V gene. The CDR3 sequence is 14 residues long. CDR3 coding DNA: TGTGCCAGCACCCCCCAGGGGGCCCATCAGCCCCAGCATTTT. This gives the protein CASTPQGAHQPQHF.

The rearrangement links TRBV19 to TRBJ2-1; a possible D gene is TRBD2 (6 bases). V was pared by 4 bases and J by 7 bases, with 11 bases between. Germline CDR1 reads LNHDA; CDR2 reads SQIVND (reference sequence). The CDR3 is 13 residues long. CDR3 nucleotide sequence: TGTGCCAGTAGTAGGAGGGTGAGGAATGAGCAGTTCTTC. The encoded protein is CASSRRVRNEQFF.

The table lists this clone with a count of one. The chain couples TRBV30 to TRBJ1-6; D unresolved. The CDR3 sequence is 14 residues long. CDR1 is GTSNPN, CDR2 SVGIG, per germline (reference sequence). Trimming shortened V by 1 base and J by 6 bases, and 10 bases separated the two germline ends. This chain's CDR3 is CAWSGGMTNSPLHF. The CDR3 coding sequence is TGTGCCTGGAGTGGGGGTATGACTAATTCACCCCTCCACTTT. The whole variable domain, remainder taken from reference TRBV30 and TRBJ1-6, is SQTIHQWPATLVQPVGSPLSLECTVEGTSNPNLYWYRQAAGRGLQLLFYSVGIGQISSEVPQNLSASRPQDRQFILSSKKLLLSDSGFYLCAWSGGMTNSPLHFGNGTRLTVT.

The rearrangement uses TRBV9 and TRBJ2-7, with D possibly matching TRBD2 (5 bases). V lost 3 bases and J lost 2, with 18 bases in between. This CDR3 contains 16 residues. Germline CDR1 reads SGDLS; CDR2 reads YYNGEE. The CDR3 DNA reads TGTGCCAGCAGCGCTGGACTGACGATGGGAACCTACGAGCAGTACTTC. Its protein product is CASSAGLTMGTYEQYF.

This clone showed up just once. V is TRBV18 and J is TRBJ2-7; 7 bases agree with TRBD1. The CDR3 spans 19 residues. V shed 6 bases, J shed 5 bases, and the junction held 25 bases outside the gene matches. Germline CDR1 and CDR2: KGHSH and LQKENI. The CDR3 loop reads CASSRKRGQTEWATNEQYF. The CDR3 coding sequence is TGTGCCAGCTCCAGAAAACGGGGACAGACGGAATGGGCTACGAACGAGCAGTACTTC.

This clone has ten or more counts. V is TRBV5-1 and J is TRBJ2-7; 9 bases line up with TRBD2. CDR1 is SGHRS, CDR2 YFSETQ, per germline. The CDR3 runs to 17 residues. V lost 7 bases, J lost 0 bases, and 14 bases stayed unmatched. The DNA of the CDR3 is TGCGCCAGCCAGGAGAGTAGCGGGGGTCCGAGCTCCTACGAGCAGTACTTC. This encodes CASQESSGGPSSYEQYF.

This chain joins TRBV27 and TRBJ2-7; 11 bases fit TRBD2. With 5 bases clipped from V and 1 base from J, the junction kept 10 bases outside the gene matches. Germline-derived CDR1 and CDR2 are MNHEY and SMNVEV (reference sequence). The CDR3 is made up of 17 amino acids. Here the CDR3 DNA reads TGTGCCAGCAGTCTACTTAGCGGGGGGGCCGGATCCTACGAGCAGTACTTC. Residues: CASSLLSGGAGSYEQYF.

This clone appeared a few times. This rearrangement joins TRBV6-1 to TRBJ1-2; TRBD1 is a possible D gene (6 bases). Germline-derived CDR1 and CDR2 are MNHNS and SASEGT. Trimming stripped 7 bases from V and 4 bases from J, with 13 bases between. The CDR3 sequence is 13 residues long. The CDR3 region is CASNGGPGYGYTF. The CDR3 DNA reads TGTGCCAGCAACGGGGGGCCAGGCTATGGCTACACCTTC.

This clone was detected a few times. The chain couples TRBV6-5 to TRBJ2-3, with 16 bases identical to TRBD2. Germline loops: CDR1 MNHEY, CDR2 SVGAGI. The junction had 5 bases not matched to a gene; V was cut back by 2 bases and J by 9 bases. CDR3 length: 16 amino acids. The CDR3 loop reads CASSYGTSGGVWTQYF. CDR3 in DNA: TGTGCCAGCAGTTACGGGACTAGCGGGGGGGTGTGGACGCAGTATTTT.

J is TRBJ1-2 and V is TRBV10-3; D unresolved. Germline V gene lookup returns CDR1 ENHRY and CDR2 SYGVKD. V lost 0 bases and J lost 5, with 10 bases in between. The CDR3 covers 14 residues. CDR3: CAISESPDTYGYTF. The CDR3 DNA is TGTGCCATCAGTGAGTCCCCTGACACATATGGCTACACCTTC.

The CDR3 region is CAGSGGSDSFSHGYTF. CDR3 nucleotide sequence: TGTGCCGGGTCGGGCGGATCAGACTCATTTAGTCATGGCTACACCTTC. The V gene is TRBV28, the J gene TRBJ1-2, with unresolved D. Per germline, CDR1 MDHEN and CDR2 SYDVKM. Trimming left V 11 bases short and J 6 bases short, with 28 bases between. This CDR3 contains 16 residues.

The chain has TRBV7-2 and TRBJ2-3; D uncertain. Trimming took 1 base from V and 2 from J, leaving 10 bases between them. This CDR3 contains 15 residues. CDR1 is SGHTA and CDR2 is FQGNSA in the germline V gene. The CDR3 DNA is TGTGCCAGCAGCTTAGAGGCGCGATTCACAGATACGCAGTATTTT. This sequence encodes CASSLEARFTDTQYF.

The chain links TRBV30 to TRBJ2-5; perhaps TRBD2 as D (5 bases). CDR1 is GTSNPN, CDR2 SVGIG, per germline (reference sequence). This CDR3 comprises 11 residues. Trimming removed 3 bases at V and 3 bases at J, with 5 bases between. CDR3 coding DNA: TGTGCCTGGAGCGGGAAAGAGACCCAGTACTTC. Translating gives CAWSGKETQYF.

The CDR3 loop reads CAISPVGPPNSPLHF. Written as DNA, the CDR3 is TGTGCCATCAGCCCCGTGGGGCCTCCAAATTCACCCCTCCACTTT. J is TRBJ1-6 and V is TRBV10-3; TRBD1 might be the D (5 bases). This CDR3 is built from 15 residues. V gave up 6 bases and J gave up 7 bases, with 16 bases separating them. CDR1 ENHRY and CDR2 SYGVKD come from the germline V gene.

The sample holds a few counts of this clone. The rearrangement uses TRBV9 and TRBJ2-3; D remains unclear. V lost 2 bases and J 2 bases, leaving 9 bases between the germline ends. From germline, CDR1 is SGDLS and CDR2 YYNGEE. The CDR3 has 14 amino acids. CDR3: CASSVQTLTDTQYF. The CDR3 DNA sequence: TGTGCCAGCAGCGTCCAGACGCTCACAGATACGCAGTATTTT.

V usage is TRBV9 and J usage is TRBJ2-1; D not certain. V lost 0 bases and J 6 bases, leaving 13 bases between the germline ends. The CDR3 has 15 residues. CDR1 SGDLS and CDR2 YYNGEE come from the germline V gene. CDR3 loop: CASSVGPTPFNEQFF. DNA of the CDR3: TGTGCCAGCAGCGTAGGCCCGACACCCTTCAATGAGCAGTTCTTC.

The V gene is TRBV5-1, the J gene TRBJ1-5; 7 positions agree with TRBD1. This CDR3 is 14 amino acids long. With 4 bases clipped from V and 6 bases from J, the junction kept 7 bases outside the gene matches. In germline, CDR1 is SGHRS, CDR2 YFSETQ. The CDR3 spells CASSPEQGVQPQHF. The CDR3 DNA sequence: TGCGCCAGCAGCCCCGAGCAGGGGGTTCAGCCCCAGCATTTT.

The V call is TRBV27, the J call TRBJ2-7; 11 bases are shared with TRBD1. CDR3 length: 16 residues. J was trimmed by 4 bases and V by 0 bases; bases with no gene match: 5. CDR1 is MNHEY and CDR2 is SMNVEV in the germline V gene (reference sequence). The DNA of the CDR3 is TGTGCCAGCAGTTTATCGGGGACAGGGGGTCTATACGAGCAGTACTTC. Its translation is CASSLSGTGGLYEQYF.

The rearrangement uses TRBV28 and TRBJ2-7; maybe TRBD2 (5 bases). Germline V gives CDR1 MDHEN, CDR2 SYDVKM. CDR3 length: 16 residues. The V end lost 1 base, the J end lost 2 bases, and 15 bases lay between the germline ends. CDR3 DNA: TGTGCCAGCAGTTTATCATCGGGGTCCAATCCCTACGAGCAGTACTTC. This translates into CASSLSSGSNPYEQYF.

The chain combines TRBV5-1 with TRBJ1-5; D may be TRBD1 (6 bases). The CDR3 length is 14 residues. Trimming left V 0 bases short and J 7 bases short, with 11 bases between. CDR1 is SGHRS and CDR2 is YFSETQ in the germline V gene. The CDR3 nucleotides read TGCGCCAGCAGCTTGGGTGGGGGCGGCCAGCCCCAGCATTTT. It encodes CASSLGGGGQPQHF.

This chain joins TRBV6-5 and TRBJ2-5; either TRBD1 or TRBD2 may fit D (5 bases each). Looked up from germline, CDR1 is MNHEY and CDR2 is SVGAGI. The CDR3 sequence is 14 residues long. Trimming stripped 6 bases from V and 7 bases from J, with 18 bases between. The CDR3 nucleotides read TGTGCCAGCAGCCCAGCCGCGGGTGGGGGGACCCAGTACTTC. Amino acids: CASSPAAGGGTQYF.

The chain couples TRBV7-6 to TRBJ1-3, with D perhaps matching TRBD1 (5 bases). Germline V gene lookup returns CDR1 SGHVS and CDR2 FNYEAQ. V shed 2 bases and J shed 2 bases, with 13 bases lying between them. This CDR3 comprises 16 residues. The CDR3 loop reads CASSLFRESAGNTIYF. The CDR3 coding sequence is TGTGCCAGCAGCTTATTCAGGGAGTCGGCTGGAAACACCATATATTTT.

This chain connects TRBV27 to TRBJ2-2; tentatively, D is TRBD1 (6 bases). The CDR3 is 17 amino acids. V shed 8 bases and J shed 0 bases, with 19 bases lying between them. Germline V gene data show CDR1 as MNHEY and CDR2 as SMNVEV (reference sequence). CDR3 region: CASHPRGTGSNTGELFF. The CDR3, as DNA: TGTGCCAGCCATCCCCGTGGCACAGGGTCGAACACCGGGGAGCTGTTTTTT.

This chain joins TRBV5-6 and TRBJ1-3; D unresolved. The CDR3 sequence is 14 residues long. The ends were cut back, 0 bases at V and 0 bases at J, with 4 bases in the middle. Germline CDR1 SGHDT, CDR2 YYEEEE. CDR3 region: CASSLASSGNTIYF. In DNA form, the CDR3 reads TGTGCCAGCAGCTTGGCCAGCTCTGGAAACACCATATATTTT.

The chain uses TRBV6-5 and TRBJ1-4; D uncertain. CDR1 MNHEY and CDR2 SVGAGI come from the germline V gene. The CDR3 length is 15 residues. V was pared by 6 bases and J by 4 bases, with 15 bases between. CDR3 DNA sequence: TGTGCCAGCAGCATAAAAACAGAAAGTAATGAAAAACTGTTTTTT. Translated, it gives CASSIKTESNEKLFF.

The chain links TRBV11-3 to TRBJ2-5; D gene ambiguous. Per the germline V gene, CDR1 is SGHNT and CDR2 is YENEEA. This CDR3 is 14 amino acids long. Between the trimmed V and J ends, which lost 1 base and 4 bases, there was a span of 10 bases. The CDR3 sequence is CASSLGPVGETQYF. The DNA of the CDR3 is TGTGCCAGCAGCTTAGGACCGGTGGGAGAGACCCAGTACTTC. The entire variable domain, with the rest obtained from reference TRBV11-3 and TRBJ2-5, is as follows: EAGVVQSPRYKIIEKKQPVAFWCNPISGHNTLYWYLQNLGQGPELLIRYENEEAVDDSQLPKDRFSAERLKGVDSTLKIQPAELGDSAVYLCASSLGPVGETQYFGPGTRLLVL.

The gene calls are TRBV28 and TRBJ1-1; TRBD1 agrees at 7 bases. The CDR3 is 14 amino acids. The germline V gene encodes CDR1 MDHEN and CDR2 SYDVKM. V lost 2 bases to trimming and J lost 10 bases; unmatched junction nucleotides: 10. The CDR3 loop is CASSLRGPSGGAFF. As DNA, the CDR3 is TGTGCCAGCAGTTTAAGGGGGCCAAGTGGTGGAGCTTTCTTT.

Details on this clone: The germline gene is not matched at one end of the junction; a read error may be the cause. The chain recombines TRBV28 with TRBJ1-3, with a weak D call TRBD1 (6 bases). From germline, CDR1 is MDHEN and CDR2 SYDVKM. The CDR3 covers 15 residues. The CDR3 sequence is CASIPQGLPGNTIYF. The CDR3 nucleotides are TGTGCCAGCATCCCTCAGGGGTTACCTGGGAACACCATATATTTT. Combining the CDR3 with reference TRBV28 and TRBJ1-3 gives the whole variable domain DVKVTQSSRYLVKRTGEKVFLECVQDMDHENMFWYRQDPGLGLRLIYFSYDVKMKEKGDIPEGYSVSREKKERFSLILESASTNQTSMYLCASIPQGLPGNTIYFGEGSWLTVV.

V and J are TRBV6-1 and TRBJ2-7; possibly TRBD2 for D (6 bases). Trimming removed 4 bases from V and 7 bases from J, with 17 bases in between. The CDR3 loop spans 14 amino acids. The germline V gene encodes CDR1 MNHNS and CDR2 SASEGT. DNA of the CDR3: TGTGCCAGCAGTGGCGGTGGAGGGTATCCGGAGCAGTACTTC. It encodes CASSGGGGYPEQYF.